This T cell receptor (beta chain) was captured in a study of blood T cells in healthy people across ages. Study results and caveats: Roughly linear age-related decline in beta diversity appeared, significant by age approximately 41.

This clonotype was seen a handful of times. Its antigen is unidentified. It was with a sample-barcoded 5' primer and a J-beta primer mix that a second PCR of about 6 to 12 cycles was run. MiXCR was run by TCRdb on the 5' RACE reads, yielding one entry per CDR3 protein. The sample lists approximately 1,700,000 distinct CDR3 sequences; 30% to 40% were seen once. The CDR3 runs 15 residues. CDR1 MNHEY and CDR2 SMNVEV come from the germline V gene (reference sequence). V lost 3 bases and J lost 4, with 15 bases in between. Sequenced: blood. The clonotype originates from a human donor in good health. The chain joins TRBV27 to TRBJ1-2, with a weak D call TRBD1 (5 bases). The CDR3 DNA is TGTGCCAGCAGTTTTTCGGGACGGAGGCTCTATGGCTACACCTTC. This codes for CASSFSGRRLYGYTF.